These T cell receptor beta chains were read from a single sample in a study of shared clonotypes between healthy human individuals. TCRdb keeps only in-frame clones here, not all; method: immunoSEQ multiplex PCR. The sample records millions of clones, about 93% being singletons. Input material: naive CD8+ T cells from PBMCs. The receptors were sampled from a man between 18 and 35 years old in good health. Some clones in this sample may be carry-over from other donors' samples. CDR3s include the opening cysteine and the closing phenylalanine or tryptophan. A D gene is named only where the DNA matches it firmly. Clone size is given for some rows only: seen once, a few or many times, or a class if the clone is expanded.

d_call	clone_size	j_call	v_call	cdr3_aa	cdr3_nt
-	-	TRBJ1-1	TRBV10-3	CAIRPRGMNTEAFF	TGTGCCATCAGACCGCGGGGGATGAACACTGAAGCTTTCTTT
-	-	TRBJ1-5	TRBV5-8	CASSLDVFQPQHF	TGTGCCAGCAGCTTGGACGTCTTTCAGCCCCAGCATTTT
-	-	TRBJ2-1	TRBV6-5	CASSSTIPQGHNEQFF	TGTGCCAGCAGTTCCACCATACCACAGGGTCACAATGAGCAGTTCTTC
-	few	TRBJ1-5	TRBV5-6	CASSRGGNQPQHF	TGTGCCTCTTCGAGAGGGGGCAATCAGCCCCAGCATTTT
TRBD1	-	TRBJ1-1	TRBV30	CAWSRTGSFRTEAFF	TGTGCCTGGAGTAGGACAGGGAGTTTCCGCACTGAAGCTTTCTTT
-	few	TRBJ2-1	TRBV14	CASSLQGNEQFF	TGTGCCAGCAGCTTACAGGGCAATGAGCAGTTCTTC
TRBD2	-	TRBJ2-7	TRBV5-1	CASGGRPGTSGYEQYF	TGCGCCAGCGGGGGAAGGCCCGGGACTAGCGGTTACGAGCAGTACTTC
-	-	TRBJ2-5	TRBV9	CASSALGGSETQYF	TGTGCCAGCAGCGCCTTAGGGGGGAGCGAGACCCAGTACTTC
-	-	TRBJ2-5	TRBV27	CASSRGPRGQETQYF	TGTGCCAGCAGTAGGGGACCGCGGGGCCAAGAGACCCAGTACTTC
-	-	TRBJ1-5	TRBV28	CASSLYYNQPQHF	TGTGCCAGCAGTTTATATTACAATCAGCCCCAGCATTTT
-	-	TRBJ1-3	TRBV6-5	CASSYSSTAGNTIYF	TGTGCCAGCAGTTACTCGAGTACTGCTGGAAACACCATATATTTT
-	-	TRBJ2-1	TRBV5-1	CASSLGSQDEQFF	TGCGCCAGCAGCTTGGGGAGCCAGGATGAGCAGTTCTTC
-	few	TRBJ1-1	TRBV5-1	CASRPRTANTEAFF	TGCGCCAGCAGACCCAGGACAGCGAACACTGAAGCTTTCTTT
-	-	TRBJ1-5	TRBV7-9	CASTTSGFNQPQHF	TGTGCCAGCACGACCTCCGGGTTCAATCAGCCCCAGCATTTT
-	-	TRBJ2-4	TRBV6-1	CASSELDNIQYF	TGTGCCAGCAGTGAACTGGATAACATTCAGTACTTC
TRBD1	-	TRBJ1-1	TRBV5-6	CASSPDRDTEAFF	TGTGCCAGCAGCCCGGACAGGGACACTGAAGCTTTCTTT
-	-	TRBJ2-3	TRBV25-1	CASSANLIDTQYF	TGTGCCAGCAGTGCCAATCTGATAGATACGCAGTATTTT
TRBD2	-	TRBJ2-5	TRBV7-2	CASSGSFTSGRAGEETQYF	TGTGCCAGCAGCGGCTCCTTTACTAGCGGGAGGGCCGGAGAAGAGACCCAGTACTTC